This T cell receptor (beta chain) was documented in a study of T cell responses to AZD1222 COVID-19 vaccine (dated by TCRdb to the early 2020s). Background for the entire study: AZD1222 recipients whose second dose came at about 4 weeks and those whose second dose came at about 12 weeks were combined into one group, since spike-specific TCR depth and breadth did not differ between the two schedules. TCR sequencing covered fewer than 250 trial participants: 207 given two doses of AZD1222 and 26 given two doses of MenACWY control vaccine. Enrollment into the trials was organized by age into subgroups of 18-55, 56-69 and 70-plus years, and those subgroups contained about 160, 30 and 59 TCR-sequenced participants, respectively. Results and caveats for the whole study, not just this receptor: Only five to seven AZD1222 recipients were SARS-CoV-2 seropositive at baseline, limiting conclusions about previously exposed vaccinees. The whole spike protein was spanned by vaccine-associated CD4 TCRs, and dominant responses were seen in regions 160-218 and 743-854. After two AZD1222 doses, spike-specific TCR breadth and depth were significantly higher than at day 0 and than in MenACWY recipients. Because no day 14 peak-response samples were available, the repertoires could be characterized only after the peak T cell response. In the small 56-69-year group, the increase in depth fell short of significance, most likely because of low power. Epitopes outside the regions mutated in the B.1.351 and B.1.1.7 variants were reportedly recognized by nearly half of the unique spike-specific TCRs. Participants were mostly white British, with more females than males. The authors suggested clonal diversity may have been underestimated.

The CDR3 covers 15 residues, taking in both the cysteine and the phenylalanine. The only DNA kept is the CDR3, 45 bases in frame from the first base. According to the germline V gene (reference sequence), CDR1 reads SEHNR and CDR2 reads FQNEAQ. V is reduced by 5 bases and J by 4 bases, leaving a spacing of 17 bases between them. A word on this clone: The specificity of this receptor is unknown. Per-nucleotide qualities are absent, and no much larger clonotype sits a single base away.

The CDR3 regions of human TCRbeta chains were analyzed by immunosequencing. In the paper's pipeline: Repertoire TCRs were checked for matches against a reference library of SARS-CoV-2-specific TCRs that had been generated using the MIRA antigen-specificity platform. Breadth was defined as the fraction of unique TCRs that were SARS-CoV-2-associated. Depth was defined as the fraction of total T cells that were SARS-CoV-2-associated. Using the MIRA data, every spike-specific TCR was mapped to the spike region that the TCR reacted to and assigned to either a CD4 or a CD8 class. Log10-transformed breadth and depth values were compared by one-way ANOVA with Sidak's multiple comparisons tests. The clones in this table, taken by TCRdb from immuneACCESS, are in-frame only. Not every clone is retained; where verified, under half of the shortfall comes from an unresolved V gene, and the cause of the rest is unknown. The V and J calls and clone size come from that table; D and trimming were worked out from the DNA. The sample profile shows some 88,000 clones; approximately 90% of them were found once. Approximately 5.6% of the sample is taken by the ten largest.

The time point label here, explained by the study, means: baseline before first vaccination. Samples from vaccinated people were obtained from the UK trials COV001 and COV002, which included a single-blind randomized controlled phase 2/3 trial of AZD1222 (ChAdOx1 nCoV-19) in healthy adults. For TCRbeta chain sequencing, PBMC samples from trial participants were taken at day 0 and at day 28 after the second dose. The clonotype originates from an adult in good health. The sequencing here drew on peripheral blood, taken on day 0 of AZD1222 vaccination. The chain uses TRBV7-9 and TRBJ1-2; TRBD1 is a possible D gene, resting on 5 matching bases. The bases read TGTGCCAGCAGCATCCTCCAGGGAGTAGGCTATGGCTACACCTTC. Its amino acids are CASSILQGVGYGYTF.